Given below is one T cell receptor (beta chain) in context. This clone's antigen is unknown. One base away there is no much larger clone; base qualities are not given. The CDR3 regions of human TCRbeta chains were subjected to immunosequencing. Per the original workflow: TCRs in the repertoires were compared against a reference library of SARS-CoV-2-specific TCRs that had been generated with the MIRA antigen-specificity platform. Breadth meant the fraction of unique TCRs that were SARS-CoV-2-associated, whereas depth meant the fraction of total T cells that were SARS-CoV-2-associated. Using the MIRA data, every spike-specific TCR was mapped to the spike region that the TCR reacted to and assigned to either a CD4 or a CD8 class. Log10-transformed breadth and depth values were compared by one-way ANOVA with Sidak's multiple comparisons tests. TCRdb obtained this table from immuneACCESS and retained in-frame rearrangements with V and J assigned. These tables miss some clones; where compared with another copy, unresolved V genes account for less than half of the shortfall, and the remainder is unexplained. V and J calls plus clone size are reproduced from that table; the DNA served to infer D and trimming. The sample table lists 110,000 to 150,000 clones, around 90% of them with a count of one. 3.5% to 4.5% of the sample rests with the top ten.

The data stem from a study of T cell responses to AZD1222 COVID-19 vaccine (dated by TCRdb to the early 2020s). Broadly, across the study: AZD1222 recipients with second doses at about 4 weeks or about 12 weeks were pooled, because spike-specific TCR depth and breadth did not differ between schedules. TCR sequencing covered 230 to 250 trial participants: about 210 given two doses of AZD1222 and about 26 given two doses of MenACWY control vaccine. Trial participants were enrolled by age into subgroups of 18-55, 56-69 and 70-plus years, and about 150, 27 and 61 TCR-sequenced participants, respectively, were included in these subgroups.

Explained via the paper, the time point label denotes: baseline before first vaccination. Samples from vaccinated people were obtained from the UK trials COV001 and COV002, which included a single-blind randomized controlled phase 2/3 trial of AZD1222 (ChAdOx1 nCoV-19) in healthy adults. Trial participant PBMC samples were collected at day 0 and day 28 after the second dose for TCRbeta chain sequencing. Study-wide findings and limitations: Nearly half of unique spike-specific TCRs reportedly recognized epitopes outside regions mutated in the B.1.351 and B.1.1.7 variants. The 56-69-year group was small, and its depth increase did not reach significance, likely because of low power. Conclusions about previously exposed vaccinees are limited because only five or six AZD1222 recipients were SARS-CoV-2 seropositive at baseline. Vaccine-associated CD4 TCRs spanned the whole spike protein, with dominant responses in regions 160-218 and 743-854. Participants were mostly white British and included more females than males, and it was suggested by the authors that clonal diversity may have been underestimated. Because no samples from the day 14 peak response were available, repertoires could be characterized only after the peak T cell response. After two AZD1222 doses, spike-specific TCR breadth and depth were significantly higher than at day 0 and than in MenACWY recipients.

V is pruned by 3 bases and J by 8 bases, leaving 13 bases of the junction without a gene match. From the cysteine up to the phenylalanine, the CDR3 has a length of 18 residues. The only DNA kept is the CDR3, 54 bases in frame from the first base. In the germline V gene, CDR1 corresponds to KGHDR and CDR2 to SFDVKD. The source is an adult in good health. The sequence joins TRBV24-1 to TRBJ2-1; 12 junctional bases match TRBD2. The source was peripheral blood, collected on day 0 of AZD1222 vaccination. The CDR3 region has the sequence CATSDPLTSGGLGDEQFF. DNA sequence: TGTGCCACCAGTGATCCTCTGACTAGCGGGGGCCTGGGAGATGAGCAGTTCTTC.